This T cell receptor (beta chain) was profiled in a study of cytomegalovirus exposure and HLA in healthy donors. Study conclusions and caveats: A prior analysis recorded that most TCR beta V segments were productive about 90% or about 30% of the time. Per published reports, the classifier diagnosed cytomegalovirus status with high specificity and sensitivity.

PCR involved 60 Vbeta and 13 Jbeta primers. Assay used: immunoSEQ multiplex PCR; TCRdb lists only in-frame clones, some missing. The sample consists of roughly 45,000 clones, 50% to 75% of them appearing once. Note on this clone: No antigen is known for it.

The CDR3 is 14 residues long. The ends were cut back, 0 bases at V and 2 bases at J, with 2 bases in the middle. The germline V gene encodes CDR1 MNHEY and CDR2 SVGAGI. The sequence came from a human donor in good health. The J gene is TRBJ1-6, the V gene TRBV6-5; D is undetermined. Sequencing was done on a sample of PBMCs. CDR3 bases: TGTGCCAGCAGTTACTCCACCTATAATTCACCCCTCCACTTT. Its translation: CASSYSTYNSPLHF.